A single sample is the source of the 27 T cell receptor beta chains below, sequenced in a study of beta chain features in type 1 diabetes. Study findings and constraints: Type 1 diabetes patients showed a moderate but significant shortening of TCRB CDR3s in all four CD4+ subsets.

Their target antigens are unknown. Expressed TCRB transcripts were sequenced, since all the RNA that had been isolated was reverse transcribed. Profiled with immunoSEQ multiplex PCR; TCRdb holds only in-frame clones, not every one. The sample consists of around 100,000 clones, 28% of them appearing once. The sequencing sample was made of central memory CD4+ T cells from blood. The source is a woman in her late teens or twenties with type 1 diabetes.

This clone was seen more than once but under ten times. The gene calls are TRBV19 and TRBJ1-1, with a tentative D call TRBD1 (5 bases). The CDR3 extends over 13 amino acids. From germline, CDR1 is LNHDA and CDR2 SQIVND (reference sequence). The V end lost 3 bases, the J end lost 6 bases, and 11 bases lay between the germline ends. The CDR3 DNA reads as TGTGCCAGTAGTATTTCAGGGTTGGCTGAAGCTTTCTTT. It translates to CASSISGLAEAFF. The full variable domain, its missing parts supplied by reference TRBV19 and TRBJ1-1, is DGGITQSPKYLFRKEGQNVTLSCEQNLNHDAMYWYRQDPGQGLRLIYYSQIVNDFQKGDIAEGYSVSREKKESFPLTVTSAQKNPTAFYLCASSISGLAEAFFGQGTRLTVV.

This clone was found a few times. The CDR3 protein is CASSPNGLAGNTGELFF. The CDR3 region has the DNA TGTGCCAGCTCACCGAACGGACTAGCGGGAAACACCGGGGAGCTGTTTTTT. The gene calls are TRBV18 and TRBJ2-2; 12 bases fit TRBD2. Germline values: CDR1 KGHSH, CDR2 LQKENI. This CDR3 contains 17 residues. V lost 3 bases to trimming and J lost 2 bases; unmatched junction nucleotides: 4.

This clone was detected ten times or more. The J gene is TRBJ2-1, the V gene TRBV29-1; D gene uncertain. The CDR3 loop spans 13 amino acids. Germline V gene sequence: CDR1 SQVTM, CDR2 ANQGSEA. Between the trimmed V and J ends, which lost 3 bases and 0 bases, there was a span of 6 bases. In DNA, the CDR3 is TGCAGCGTTGAGCGCAACTCCTACAATGAGCAGTTCTTC. Translating gives CSVERNSYNEQFF.

The V call is TRBV4-3, the J call TRBJ2-2; TRBD1 might be the D (6 bases). V lost 5 bases and J 6 bases, leaving 10 bases between the germline ends. The CDR3 runs 13 residues. The germline CDR1 and CDR2 sequences are LGHNA and YSLEER. CDR3 in DNA: TGCGCCAGCAGCGATTGGGGGCCCGGGGAGCTGTTTTTT. Protein product: CASSDWGPGELFF.

This clone was seen only a few times. The J gene is TRBJ1-2, the V gene TRBV14; D perhaps matches TRBD1 (6 bases). Trimming removed 2 bases at V and 7 bases at J, with 20 bases between. CDR1 SGHDN and CDR2 FVKESK come from the germline V gene. The CDR3 extends over 16 amino acids. DNA for the CDR3: TGTGCCAGCAGCCAAAATACAGGGTACAGTGCTAGTGGCTACACCTTC. Its protein product is CASSQNTGYSASGYTF.

The CDR3 region is CASRSPLALDTQYF. CDR3 DNA: TGTGCCAGTAGATCGCCCCTAGCGTTGGATACGCAGTATTTT. The genes are TRBV19 and TRBJ2-3, with D perhaps TRBD2 (6 bases). The V and J ends lost 6 bases and 6 bases respectively, with 16 bases between them. This CDR3 is 14 amino acids long. CDR1 and CDR2 (germline): LNHDA, SQIVND (reference sequence).

The table lists this clone with a few counts. The chain combines TRBV19 with TRBJ2-7; 11 bases map to TRBD2. The germline V gene encodes CDR1 LNHDA and CDR2 SQIVND (reference sequence). The CDR3 consists of 14 residues. With 6 bases clipped from V and 5 bases from J, the junction kept 6 bases outside the gene matches. This CDR3 reads CASRLSLAGDEQYF. Written as DNA, the CDR3 is TGTGCCAGTAGGCTGTCACTAGCGGGAGACGAGCAGTACTTC. Full variable domain (outside the CDR3, taken from reference TRBV19 and TRBJ2-7): DGGITQSPKYLFRKEGQNVTLSCEQNLNHDAMYWYRQDPGQGLRLIYYSQIVNDFQKGDIAEGYSVSREKKESFPLTVTSAQKNPTAFYLCASRLSLAGDEQYFGPGTRLTVT.

This clone was seen only a few times. The chain uses TRBV15 and TRBJ2-7, with D maybe TRBD2 (6 bases). Germline lookup yields CDR1 LNHNV and CDR2 YYDKDF (reference sequence). The CDR3 contains 17 residues. Trimming pared 0 bases from V and 3 bases from J, leaving 18 bases between. The CDR3 sequence: CATSRDRGGTAIYEQYF. The CDR3 DNA follows: TGTGCCACCAGCAGAGATCGGGGCGGGACTGCGATCTACGAGCAGTACTTC. Supplemented by reference TRBV15 and TRBJ2-7, the full variable domain reads DAMVIQNPRYQVTQFGKPVTLSCSQTLNHNVMYWYQQKSSQAPKLLFHYYDKDFNNEADTPDNFQSRRPNTSFCFLDIRSPGLGDTAMYLCATSRDRGGTAIYEQYFGPGTRLTVT.

The rearrangement joins TRBV28 to TRBJ2-6; D is possibly TRBD1 (6 bases). Per germline, CDR1 MDHEN and CDR2 SYDVKM. The CDR3 contains 14 residues. V was clipped by 6 bases and J by 1 base, with 7 bases between them. CDR3 residues: CASSTGSGANVLTF. The DNA of the CDR3 is TGTGCCAGCAGCACAGGGTCTGGGGCCAACGTCCTGACTTTC.

The table lists this clone with a few counts. The rearrangement uses TRBV28 and TRBJ2-5, with 7 bases fitting TRBD1. Per germline, CDR1 MDHEN and CDR2 SYDVKM. V was pared by 4 bases and J by 0 bases, with 5 bases of the junction left unmatched. This CDR3 is built from 15 residues. Here the CDR3 reads CASSSPTGHQETQYF. The DNA for the CDR3 is TGTGCCAGCAGTTCCCCGACAGGGCACCAAGAGACCCAGTACTTC.

The chain couples TRBV9 to TRBJ2-3, with no clear D. Germline CDR1 SGDLS, CDR2 YYNGEE. V was trimmed by 0 bases and J by 2 bases, leaving 10 bases between them. CDR3 length equals 15 residues. CDR3 sequence reads: CASSVDAGDTDTQYF. The CDR3, as DNA: TGTGCCAGCAGCGTAGACGCCGGAGACACAGATACGCAGTATTTT.

The chain combines TRBV9 with TRBJ1-4; the match to TRBD1 covers 7 bases. V gave up 3 bases and J gave up 2 bases; unmatched junction bases: 7. The germline V gene encodes CDR1 SGDLS and CDR2 YYNGEE. There are 16 residues in the CDR3. DNA of the CDR3: TGTGCCAGCAGCGCCGCTACAGGGGCTACTAATGAAAAACTGTTTTTT. Translated, it gives CASSAATGATNEKLFF.

This clone has only a few counts. The chain uses TRBV18 and TRBJ2-3; 7 bases fit TRBD2. Germline CDR1 KGHSH, CDR2 LQKENI. V lost 5 bases to trimming and J lost 3 bases; unmatched junction nucleotides: 11. The CDR3 is 16 residues long. The CDR3 nucleotides are TGTGCCAGCTCATTTTTGACGGGAGGTTGGACAGATACGCAGTATTTT. Protein product: CASSFLTGGWTDTQYF.

This rearrangement joins TRBV5-4 to TRBJ2-7; perhaps TRBD2 as D (5 bases). Germline V gene lookup returns CDR1 SGHNT and CDR2 YYREEE (reference sequence). The length of the CDR3 is 15 residues. The V end was cut by 0 bases, the J end by 3 bases, with 13 bases between. The CDR3 loop reads CASSLEASRNYEQYF. Written as DNA, the CDR3 is TGTGCCAGCAGCTTGGAGGCTAGCCGAAACTACGAGCAGTACTTC.

This clone was seen more than once but under ten times. The chain combines TRBV11-3 with TRBJ2-6; D is undetermined. Germline-derived CDR1 and CDR2 are SGHNT and YENEEA. CDR3 length: 14 amino acids. V lost 1 base, J lost 4 bases, and 5 bases lay in between. This chain's CDR3 is CASSLASGANVLTF. CDR3 DNA: TGTGCCAGCAGCTTAGCTTCCGGGGCCAACGTCCTGACTTTC.

The chain joins TRBV18 to TRBJ2-7; 9 positions agree with TRBD1. The CDR3 consists of 15 residues. With 4 bases clipped from V and 4 bases from J, the junction kept 8 bases outside the gene matches. The germline CDR1 and CDR2 sequences are KGHSH and LQKENI. CDR3 sequence (DNA): TGTGCCAGCTCACTGGGACAGGGAGAAATGTACGAGCAGTACGTC. Its translation: CASSLGQGEMYEQYV.

This chain uses TRBV11-2 with TRBJ1-4; D might be TRBD1 (5 bases). The CDR3 covers 16 residues. Germline V gene data show CDR1 as SGHAT and CDR2 as FQNNGV. Trimming pared 3 bases from V and 9 bases from J, leaving 20 bases between. The CDR3 reads CASSFAPRGKEKKLFF. CDR3 bases: TGTGCCAGCAGCTTCGCCCCCCGGGGGAAGGAAAAAAAACTGTTTTTT.

The genes are TRBV7-3 and TRBJ2-5, with D perhaps matching TRBD1 (5 bases). Germline lookup yields CDR1 SGHTA and CDR2 FQGTGA. Trimming took 1 base from V and 2 from J, leaving 5 bases between them. The CDR3 sequence is 13 residues long. The CDR3 coding sequence is TGTGCCAGCAGCTTAAACAGGCAAGAGACCCAGTACTTC. Translation gives CASSLNRQETQYF.

This clone was detected only a few times. The V and J genes are TRBV15 and TRBJ1-5, with 7 bases that match TRBD1. V shed 3 bases, J shed 0 bases, and the junction held 8 bases outside the gene matches. The germline V gene has CDR1 LNHNV and CDR2 YYDKDF (reference sequence). CDR3 length: 17 amino acids. The CDR3 DNA reads TGTGCCACCAGCAGCGACAGGGCCCTTTATAGCAATCAGCCCCAGCATTTT. Protein product: CATSSDRALYSNQPQHF.

This clone was detected a few times. The V call is TRBV28, the J call TRBJ2-7; TRBD1 aligns across 8 bases. J gave up 3 bases and V 4 bases, and 8 bases lay outside the gene matches. In germline, CDR1 is MDHEN, CDR2 SYDVKM. The CDR3 covers 15 residues. The CDR3 DNA sequence: TGTGCCAGCAGTTCCGTGGGAGGACAGGGCTACGAGCAGTACTTC. Translating it yields CASSSVGGQGYEQYF.

The V and J genes are TRBV6-5 and TRBJ1-5; 9 bases are shared with TRBD1. CDR3 size: 14 residues. The ends lost 5 bases at V and 7 bases at J; junction bases unmatched: 6. Germline V gives CDR1 MNHEY, CDR2 SVGAGI. CDR3 sequence reads: CASSQRQGGQPQHF. CDR3 bases: TGTGCCAGCAGTCAACGACAGGGGGGCCAGCCCCAGCATTTT.

This chain links TRBV12-5 with TRBJ2-1; 11 bases agree with TRBD1. CDR1 and CDR2 (germline): LGHNT, FRNRAP. V dropped 4 bases and J dropped 9; count of bases not matched to a gene: 8. The CDR3 extends over 15 amino acids. In DNA, the CDR3 is TGTGCTAGTGGTTCCTCCCGGGACAGGGGGAGTGAGCAGTTCTTC. Its translation: CASGSSRDRGSEQFF.

The chain carries TRBV19 and TRBJ1-1, with no clear D. This CDR3 has 14 residues. Trimming cost V 1 base and J 3 bases, with 9 bases left between them. CDR1 is LNHDA, CDR2 SQIVND, per germline (reference sequence). The CDR3 DNA is TGTGCCAGTAGTATAGGGGCTCGCCACACTGAAGCTTTCTTT. Translated: CASSIGARHTEAFF. Variable domain in full (rest from reference TRBV19 and TRBJ1-1): DGGITQSPKYLFRKEGQNVTLSCEQNLNHDAMYWYRQDPGQGLRLIYYSQIVNDFQKGDIAEGYSVSREKKESFPLTVTSAQKNPTAFYLCASSIGARHTEAFFGQGTRLTVV.

This clone was found a few times. This chain joins TRBV4-1 and TRBJ2-1, with 7 bases matching TRBD2. The germline gives CDR1 MGHRA, CDR2 YSYEKL. CDR3 length: 15 amino acids. V lost 2 bases to trimming and J lost 2 bases; unmatched junction nucleotides: 3. The CDR3 bases are TGCGCCAGCAGCCAACCGAGCGGGACCTACAATGAGCAGTTCTTC. As protein: CASSQPSGTYNEQFF.

J is TRBJ2-1 and V is TRBV15, with 9 nucleotides matching TRBD2. CDR3 length: 14 amino acids. The junction had 7 bases not matched to a gene; V was cut back by 6 bases and J by 7 bases. Germline loops: CDR1 LNHNV, CDR2 YYDKDF (reference sequence). The CDR3 spells CATSKASGMNEQFF. The CDR3 bases are TGTGCCACCAGTAAAGCTAGCGGGATGAATGAGCAGTTCTTC.

The J gene is TRBJ1-1, the V gene TRBV5-1, with a tentative D call TRBD1 (6 bases). The length of the CDR3 is 15 residues. Trimming left V 7 bases short and J 1 base short, with 17 bases between. Germline CDR1 SGHRS, CDR2 YFSETQ. DNA for the CDR3: TGCGCCAGCGCGGGTCAGCTGACAGGGAACACTGAAGCTTTCTTT. The encoded protein is CASAGQLTGNTEAFF.

The rearrangement links TRBV5-1 to TRBJ1-1, with a tentative D call TRBD1 (6 bases). The CDR3 covers 15 residues. Trimming stripped 4 bases from V and 1 base from J, with 14 bases between. Germline CDR1 reads SGHRS; CDR2 reads YFSETQ. Here the CDR3 reads CASSPSGQPNTEAFF. CDR3 nucleotides: TGCGCCAGCAGCCCCTCAGGACAGCCGAACACTGAAGCTTTCTTT. Using reference TRBV5-1 and TRBJ1-1 for the parts outside the CDR3, the full variable domain is KAGVTQTPRYLIKTRGQQVTLSCSPISGHRSVSWYQQTPGQGLQFLFEYFSETQRNKGNFPGRFSGRQFSNSRSEMNVSTLELGDSALYLCASSPSGQPNTEAFFGQGTRLTVV.